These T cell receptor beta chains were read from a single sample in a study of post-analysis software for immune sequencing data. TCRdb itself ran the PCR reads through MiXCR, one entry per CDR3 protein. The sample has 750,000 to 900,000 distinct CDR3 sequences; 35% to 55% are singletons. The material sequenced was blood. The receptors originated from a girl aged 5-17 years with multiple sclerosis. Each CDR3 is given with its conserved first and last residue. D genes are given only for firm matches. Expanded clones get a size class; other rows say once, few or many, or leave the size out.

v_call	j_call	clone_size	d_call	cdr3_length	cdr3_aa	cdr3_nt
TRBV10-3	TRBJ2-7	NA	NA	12	CAIRGSYYKQYF	TGTGCCATCAGGGGATCCTACTACAAGCAGTACTTC
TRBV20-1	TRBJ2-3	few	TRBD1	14	CSARRTGVSDTQYF	TGCAGTGCTAGAAGGACAGGTGTTAGCGATACGCAGTATTTT
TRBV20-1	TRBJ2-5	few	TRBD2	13	CSARASGSETQYF	TGCAGTGCTAGGGCTAGCGGGTCGGAGACCCAGTACTTC
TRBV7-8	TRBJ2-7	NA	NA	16	CASSLQGFPSSYEQYF	TGTGCCAGCAGCTTACAGGGGTTTCCCTCCTCCTACGAGCAGTACTTC
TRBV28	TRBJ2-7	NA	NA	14	CASSLGDGGYEQYF	TGTGCCAGCAGCCTTGGGGACGGCGGTTACGAGCAGTACTTC
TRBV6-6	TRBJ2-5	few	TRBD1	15	CASSYGRQGVETQYF	TGTGCCAGCAGTTATGGCCGCCAGGGGGTAGAGACCCAGTACTTC
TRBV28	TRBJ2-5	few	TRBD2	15	CASSPGTSGIETQYF	TGTGCCAGCAGTCCGGGGACTAGCGGGATCGAGACCCAGTACTTC
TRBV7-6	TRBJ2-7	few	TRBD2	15	CASSLGLAGVVEQYF	TGTGCCAGCAGCCTCGGACTAGCGGGGGTTGTAGAGCAGTACTTC
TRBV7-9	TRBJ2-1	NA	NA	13	CASSPRKSNEQFF	TGTGCCAGCAGCCCTCGAAAAAGCAATGAGCAGTTCTTC
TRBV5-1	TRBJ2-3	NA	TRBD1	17	CASSPGTGTFSTDTQYF	TGCGCCAGCAGCCCCGGGACAGGAACCTTTAGCACAGATACGCAGTATTTT
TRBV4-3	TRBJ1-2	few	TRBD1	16	CASSQAAGGRKNGYTF	TGCGCCAGCAGCCAAGCGGCAGGGGGCCGTAAAAATGGCTACACCTTC
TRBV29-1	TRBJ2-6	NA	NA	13	CSVEFSGANVLTF	TGCAGCGTTGAATTCTCTGGGGCCAACGTCCTGACTTTC
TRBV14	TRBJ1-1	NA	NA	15	CASSQGYRGDTEAFF	TGTGCCAGCAGCCAAGGATACCGGGGGGACACTGAAGCTTTCTTT
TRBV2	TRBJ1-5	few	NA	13	CASSEGSNQPQHF	TGTGCCAGCAGTGAGGGTAGCAATCAGCCCCAGCATTTT